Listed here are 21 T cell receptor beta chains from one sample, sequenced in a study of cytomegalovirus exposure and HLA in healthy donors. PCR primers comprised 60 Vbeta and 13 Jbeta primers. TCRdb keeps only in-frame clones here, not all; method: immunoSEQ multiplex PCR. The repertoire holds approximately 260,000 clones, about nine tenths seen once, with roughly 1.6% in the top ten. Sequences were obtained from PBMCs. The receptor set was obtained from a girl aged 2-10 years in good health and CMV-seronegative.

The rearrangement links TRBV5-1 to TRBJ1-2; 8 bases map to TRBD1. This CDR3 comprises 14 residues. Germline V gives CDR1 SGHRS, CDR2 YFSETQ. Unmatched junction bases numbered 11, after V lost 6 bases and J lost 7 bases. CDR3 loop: CASIKTQGAGGYTF. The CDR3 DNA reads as TGCGCCAGCATCAAGACTCAGGGGGCGGGTGGCTACACCTTC.

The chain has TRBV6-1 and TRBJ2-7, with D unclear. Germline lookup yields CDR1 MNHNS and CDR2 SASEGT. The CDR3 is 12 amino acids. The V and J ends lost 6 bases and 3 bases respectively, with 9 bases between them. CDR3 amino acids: CASSVNGYEQYF. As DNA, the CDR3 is TGTGCCAGCAGCGTAAACGGCTACGAGCAGTACTTC.

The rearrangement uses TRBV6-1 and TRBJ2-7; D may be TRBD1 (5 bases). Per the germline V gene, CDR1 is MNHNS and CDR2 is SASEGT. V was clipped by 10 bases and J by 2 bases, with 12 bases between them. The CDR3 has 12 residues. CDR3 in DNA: TGTGCCACCGATCAGGGTGCCTACGAGCAGTACTTC. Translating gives CATDQGAYEQYF.

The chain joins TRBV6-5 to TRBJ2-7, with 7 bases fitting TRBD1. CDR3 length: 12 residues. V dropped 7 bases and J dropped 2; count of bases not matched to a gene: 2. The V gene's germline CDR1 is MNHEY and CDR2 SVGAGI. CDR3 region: CASKTGPYEQYF. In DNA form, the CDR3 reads TGTGCCAGCAAGACAGGGCCCTACGAGCAGTACTTC.

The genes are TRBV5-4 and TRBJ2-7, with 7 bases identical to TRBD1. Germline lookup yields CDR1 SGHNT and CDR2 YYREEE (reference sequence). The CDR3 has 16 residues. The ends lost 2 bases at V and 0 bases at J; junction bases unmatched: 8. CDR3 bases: TGTGCCAGCAGCTTTCACGGGGACAGTAGCTCCTACGAGCAGTACTTC. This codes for CASSFHGDSSSYEQYF. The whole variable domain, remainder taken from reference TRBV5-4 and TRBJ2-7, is ETGVTQSPTHLIKTRGQQVTLRCSSQSGHNTVSWYQQALGQGPQFIFQYYREEENGRGNFPPRFSGLQFPNYSSELNVNALELDDSALYLCASSFHGDSSSYEQYFGPGTRLTVT.

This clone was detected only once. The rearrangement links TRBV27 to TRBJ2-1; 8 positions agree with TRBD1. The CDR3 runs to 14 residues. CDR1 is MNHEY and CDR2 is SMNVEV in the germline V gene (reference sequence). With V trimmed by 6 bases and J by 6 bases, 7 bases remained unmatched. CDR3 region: CASRLTGVANEQFF. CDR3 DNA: TGTGCCAGCAGGCTGACAGGGGTCGCCAATGAGCAGTTCTTC.

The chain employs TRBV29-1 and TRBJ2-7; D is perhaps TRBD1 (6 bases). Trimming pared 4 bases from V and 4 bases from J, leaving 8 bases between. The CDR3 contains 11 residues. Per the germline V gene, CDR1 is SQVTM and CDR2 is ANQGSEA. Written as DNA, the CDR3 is TGCAGCGTTGGGACAGTGTACGAGCAGTACTTC. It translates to CSVGTVYEQYF.

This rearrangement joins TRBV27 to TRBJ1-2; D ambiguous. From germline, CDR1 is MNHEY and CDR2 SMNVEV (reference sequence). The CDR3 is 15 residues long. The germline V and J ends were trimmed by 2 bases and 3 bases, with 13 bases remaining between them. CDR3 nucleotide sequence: TGTGCCAGCAGTTTAGCGTCGCAGGTCGACTATGGCTACACCTTC. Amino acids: CASSLASQVDYGYTF.

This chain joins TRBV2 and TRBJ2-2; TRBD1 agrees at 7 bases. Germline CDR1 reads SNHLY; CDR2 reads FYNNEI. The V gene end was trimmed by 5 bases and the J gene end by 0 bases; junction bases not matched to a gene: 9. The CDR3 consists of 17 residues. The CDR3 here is CASSLRDRPSNTGELFF. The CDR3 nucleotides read TGTGCCAGCAGTCTCCGGGACAGACCGTCGAACACCGGGGAGCTGTTTTTT.

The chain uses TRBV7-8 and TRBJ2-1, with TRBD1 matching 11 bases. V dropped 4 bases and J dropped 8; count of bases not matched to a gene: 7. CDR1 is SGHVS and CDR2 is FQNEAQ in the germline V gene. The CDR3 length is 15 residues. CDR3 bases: TGTGCCAGCAGCTCGCGTCGGGACAGGGGGTATGAGCAGTTCTTC. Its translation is CASSSRRDRGYEQFF.

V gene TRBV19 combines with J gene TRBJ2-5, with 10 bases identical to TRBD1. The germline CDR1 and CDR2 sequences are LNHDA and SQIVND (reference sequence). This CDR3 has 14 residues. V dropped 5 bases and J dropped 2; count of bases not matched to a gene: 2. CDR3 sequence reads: CASSGQGVQETQYF. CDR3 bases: TGTGCCAGTAGTGGACAGGGGGTTCAAGAGACCCAGTACTTC.

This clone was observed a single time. The CDR3 nucleotides read TGTGCCAGCAGTGACAGGGGCTTTGGTTCACCCCTCCACTTT. This sequence encodes CASSDRGFGSPLHF. V gene TRBV6-5 combines with J gene TRBJ1-6; 8 nucleotides align to TRBD1. Trimming took 5 bases from V and 9 from J; bases not matched to a gene: 6. The CDR3 extends over 14 amino acids. Germline V gives CDR1 MNHEY, CDR2 SVGAGI.

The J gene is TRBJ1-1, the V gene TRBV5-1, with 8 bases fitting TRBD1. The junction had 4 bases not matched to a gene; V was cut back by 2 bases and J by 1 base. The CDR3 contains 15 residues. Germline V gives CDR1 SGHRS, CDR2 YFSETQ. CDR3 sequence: CASSFLTGANTEAFF. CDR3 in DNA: TGCGCCAGCAGCTTCCTGACAGGGGCGAACACTGAAGCTTTCTTT.

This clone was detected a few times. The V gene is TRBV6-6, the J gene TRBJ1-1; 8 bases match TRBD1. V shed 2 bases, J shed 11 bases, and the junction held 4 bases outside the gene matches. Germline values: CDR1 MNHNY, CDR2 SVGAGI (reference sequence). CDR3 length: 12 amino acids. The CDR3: CASSYGQGGAFF. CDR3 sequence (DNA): TGTGCCAGCAGTTACGGACAGGGAGGCGCTTTCTTT.

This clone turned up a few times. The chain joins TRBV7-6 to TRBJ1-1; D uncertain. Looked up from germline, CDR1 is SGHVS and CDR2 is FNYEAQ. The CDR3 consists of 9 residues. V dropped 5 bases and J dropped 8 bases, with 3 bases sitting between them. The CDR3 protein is CASSREAFF. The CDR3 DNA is TGTGCCAGCAGCCGGGAAGCTTTCTTT.

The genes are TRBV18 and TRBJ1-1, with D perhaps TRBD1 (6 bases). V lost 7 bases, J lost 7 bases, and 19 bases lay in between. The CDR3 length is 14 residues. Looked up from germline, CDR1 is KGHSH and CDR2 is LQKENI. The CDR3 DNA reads TGTGCCAGCTTTAAATCGGGGGGACATATTGAAGCTTTCTTT. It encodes CASFKSGGHIEAFF.

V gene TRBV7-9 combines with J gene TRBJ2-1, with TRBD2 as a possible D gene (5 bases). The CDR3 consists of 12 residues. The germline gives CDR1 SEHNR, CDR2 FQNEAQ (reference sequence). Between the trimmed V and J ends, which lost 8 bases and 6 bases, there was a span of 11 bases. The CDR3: CASDFAGNEQFF. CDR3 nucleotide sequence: TGTGCCAGCGATTTTGCGGGCAATGAGCAGTTCTTC.

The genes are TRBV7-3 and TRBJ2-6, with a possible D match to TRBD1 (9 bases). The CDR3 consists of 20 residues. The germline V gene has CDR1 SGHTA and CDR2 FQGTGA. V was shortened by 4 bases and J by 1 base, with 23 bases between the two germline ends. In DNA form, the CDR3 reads TGTGCCAGCAGCTCGGGAGGGCCGGGGACAGGGAGATCTGGGGCCAACGTCCTGACTTTC. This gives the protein CASSSGGPGTGRSGANVLTF.

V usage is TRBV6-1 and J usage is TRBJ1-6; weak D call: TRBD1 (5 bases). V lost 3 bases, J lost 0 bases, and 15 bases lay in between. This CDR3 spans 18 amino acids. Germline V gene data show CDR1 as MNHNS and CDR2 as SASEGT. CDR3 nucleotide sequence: TGTGCCAGCAGTGAGGACCTCAGGGTGGGCTCCTATAATTCACCCCTCCACTTT. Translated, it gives CASSEDLRVGSYNSPLHF.

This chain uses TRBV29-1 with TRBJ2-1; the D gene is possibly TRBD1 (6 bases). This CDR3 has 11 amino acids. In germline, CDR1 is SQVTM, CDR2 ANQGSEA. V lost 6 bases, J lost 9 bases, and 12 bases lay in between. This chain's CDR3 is CSVPGVGEQFF. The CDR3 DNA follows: TGCAGCGTCCCAGGGGTAGGTGAGCAGTTCTTC.

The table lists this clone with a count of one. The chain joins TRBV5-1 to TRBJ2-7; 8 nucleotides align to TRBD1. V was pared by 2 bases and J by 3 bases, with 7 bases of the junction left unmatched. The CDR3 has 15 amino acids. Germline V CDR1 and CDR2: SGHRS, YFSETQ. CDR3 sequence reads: CASSFFQGTGYEQYF. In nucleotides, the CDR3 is TGCGCCAGCAGCTTTTTCCAGGGGACAGGCTACGAGCAGTACTTC.